A single sample is the source of the 30 T cell receptor beta chains below, sequenced in a study of identifying expanded T cells in peripheral blood (dated by TCRdb to between 2019 and 2020). The method behind the library was the immunoSEQ multiplex PCR assay. Held by TCRdb, this immuneACCESS table contains in-frame sequences only and omits some clones. Under half of the omission traces to an unresolved V gene where checked; the cause of the rest is unknown. Counted in this sample were about 98,000 clones; around 89% of them appeared once. 11% to 15% of the sample is taken by the ten largest. The sample comprised blood. These receptors originate from a person aged 18-70 years in good health.

Only a few counts were recorded for this clone. This chain connects TRBV18 to TRBJ2-6; D is uncertain. CDR3 size: 13 residues. Germline CDR1 is KGHSH and CDR2 is LQKENI. V lost 6 bases, J lost 0 bases, and 3 bases lay in between. As DNA, the CDR3 is TGTGCCAGCTCGCCCTCTGGGGCCAACGTCCTGACTTTC. It translates to CASSPSGANVLTF. Based on the CDR3 plus reference TRBV18 and TRBJ2-6, the full variable domain is NAGVMQNPRHLVRRRGQEARLRCSPMKGHSHVYWYRQLPEEGLKFMVYLQKENIIDESGMPKERFSAEFPKEGPSILRIQQVVRGDSAAYFCASSPSGANVLTFGAGSRLTVL.

The rearrangement links TRBV7-2 to TRBJ2-3, with TRBD2 matching 15 bases. This CDR3 has 16 amino acids. The germline gives CDR1 SGHTA, CDR2 FQGNSA. J was trimmed by 6 bases and V by 4 bases; bases with no gene match: 5. The DNA of the CDR3 is TGTGCCAGCAGCTGGACTAGCGGGGGGGCGAGCGATACGCAGTATTTT. This translates into CASSWTSGGASDTQYF.

The V gene is TRBV19, the J gene TRBJ2-2, with D unclear. The CDR3 covers 14 residues. The ends were cut back, 5 bases at V and 3 bases at J, with 10 bases in the middle. The germline gives CDR1 LNHDA, CDR2 SQIVND (reference sequence). The CDR3 is CASSRQLHTGELFF. Here the CDR3 DNA reads TGTGCCAGTAGTCGCCAGCTTCACACCGGGGAGCTGTTTTTT.

The rearrangement joins TRBV29-1 to TRBJ2-5; 10 nucleotides line up with TRBD2. The germline V gene has CDR1 SQVTM and CDR2 ANQGSEA. V shed 6 bases, J shed 4 bases, and the junction held 20 bases outside the gene matches. The CDR3 length is 18 residues. CDR3 amino acids: CSVRPRGLAGVRGETQYF. The CDR3 bases are TGCAGCGTCCGACCGAGGGGTCTAGCGGGAGTTAGAGGAGAGACCCAGTACTTC.

The V and J genes are TRBV9 and TRBJ2-7, with 8 positions matching TRBD2. The CDR3 totals 17 residues. Germline V gives CDR1 SGDLS, CDR2 YYNGEE. V dropped 0 bases and J dropped 3; count of bases not matched to a gene: 11. CDR3 nucleotides: TGTGCCAGCAGCGTAGGAGGGGGTGAGGGACTAGGCTACGAGCAGTACTTC. This gives the protein CASSVGGGEGLGYEQYF.

The chain uses TRBV4-1 and TRBJ1-3; unclear D gene. CDR3 length: 16 residues. Trimming removed 5 bases at V and 0 bases at J, with 14 bases between. The germline V gene encodes CDR1 MGHRA and CDR2 YSYEKL. The CDR3 sequence is CASSLDGGSSGNTIYF. The CDR3 DNA reads TGCGCCAGCAGCTTGGATGGTGGGAGCTCTGGAAACACCATATATTTT.

The chain links TRBV28 to TRBJ2-7; D unresolved. CDR1 is MDHEN and CDR2 is SYDVKM in the germline V gene. V was trimmed by 2 bases and J by 4 bases, leaving 6 bases between them. The CDR3 consists of 12 residues. The CDR3 is CASSLKGYEQYF. The CDR3 coding sequence is TGTGCCAGCAGTTTAAAGGGTTACGAGCAGTACTTC.

J is TRBJ2-7 and V is TRBV6-6; TRBD2 matches 8 bases. Germline V gene sequence: CDR1 MNHNY, CDR2 SVGAGI (reference sequence). This CDR3 has 15 residues. The trim removed 10 bases at V and 2 bases at J, leaving 13 bases unmatched. The CDR3 region is CATSREGFGTYEQYF. The DNA of the CDR3 is TGTGCCACCTCCCGGGAGGGGTTCGGGACCTACGAGCAGTACTTC.

The chain links TRBV20-1 to TRBJ2-1, with D perhaps matching TRBD2 (5 bases). The CDR3 has 11 residues. Germline V lookup: CDR1 DFQATT, CDR2 SNEGSKA (reference sequence). V lost 4 bases, J lost 15 bases, and 16 bases lay in between. This CDR3 is CSATGDKAGFF. The CDR3 DNA is TGCAGTGCTACCGGGGATAAGGCGGGGTTCTTC.

CDR3 residues: CASSFDNTDTQYF. The CDR3 region has the DNA TGCGCCAGCAGCTTCGACAACACAGATACGCAGTATTTT. The chain links TRBV5-1 to TRBJ2-3; D is undetermined. The V and J ends lost 2 bases and 2 bases respectively, with 6 bases between them. The CDR3 loop spans 13 amino acids. In germline, CDR1 is SGHRS, CDR2 YFSETQ.

J is TRBJ2-3 and V is TRBV11-3; the D is unclear. The CDR3 is 12 amino acids. Trimming stripped 0 bases from V and 4 bases from J, with 2 bases between. Germline CDR1 is SGHNT and CDR2 is YENEEA. CDR3 bases: TGTGCCAGCAGCTTAGATTCAGATACGCAGTATTTT. Protein product: CASSLDSDTQYF.

This clone is a singleton in its sample. The chain recombines TRBV29-1 with TRBJ1-2; TRBD1 might be the D (6 bases). V was clipped by 4 bases and J by 4 bases, with 13 bases between them. The V gene's germline CDR1 is SQVTM and CDR2 ANQGSEA. The CDR3 has 13 residues. CDR3 nucleotide sequence: TGCAGCGTTGCGTTGGCAGGGGCCTATGGCTACACCTTC. Translation: CSVALAGAYGYTF.

This chain links TRBV4-2 with TRBJ1-1; D gene uncertain. Looked up from germline, CDR1 is LGHNA and CDR2 is YNFKEQ. The length of the CDR3 is 16 residues. The V end lost 0 bases, the J end lost 0 bases, and 11 bases lay between the germline ends. In DNA, the CDR3 is TGTGCCAGCAGCCAAGATTTAGGCAGGATGAACACTGAAGCTTTCTTT. As protein: CASSQDLGRMNTEAFF.

CDR3 bases: TGTGCCAGCAGGCCGGTGAACACTGAAGCTTTCTTT. Its translation: CASRPVNTEAFF. V gene TRBV5-8 combines with J gene TRBJ1-1, with D uncertain. The V end was cut by 5 bases, the J end by 0 bases, with 5 bases between. The CDR3 has 12 residues. Germline loops: CDR1 SGHTS, CDR2 YDEGEE.

V is TRBV5-5 and J is TRBJ2-7, with unresolved D. The CDR3 is 11 residues long. From germline, CDR1 is SGHKS and CDR2 YYEKEE (reference sequence). Trimming removed 4 bases from V and 6 bases from J, with 8 bases in between. In nucleotides, the CDR3 is TGTGCCAGCAGCATGGTAGGCGAGCAGTACTTC. As protein: CASSMVGEQYF.

The rearrangement links TRBV5-1 to TRBJ1-1; no reliable D call. This CDR3 has 11 amino acids. V lost 0 bases, J lost 9 bases, and 6 bases lay in between. Germline CDR1 is SGHRS and CDR2 is YFSETQ. The CDR3 spells CASSLEQKAFF. The CDR3 DNA follows: TGCGCCAGCAGCTTGGAACAGAAAGCTTTCTTT.

This clone was picked up one time. J is TRBJ1-1 and V is TRBV4-2; no firm D call. This CDR3 contains 15 residues. Germline CDR1 LGHNA, CDR2 YNFKEQ. Trimming shortened V by 1 base and J by 1 base, and 10 bases separated the two germline ends. The CDR3 DNA reads as TGTGCCAGCAGCCAAGGCTCTGGAGGGAACACTGAAGCTTTCTTT. It encodes CASSQGSGGNTEAFF.

The V and J genes are TRBV21-1 and TRBJ2-7; the table's TRBD1 call for D was not verified on the DNA. TRBV21-1 is a listed pseudogene. This CDR3 is 16 amino acids long. The CDR3 DNA is TGTGCCAGCAGCAAAACCGGGGGACAGGCCGACTACGAGCAGTACTTC. This translates into CASSKTGGQADYEQYF.

The chain has TRBV5-1 and TRBJ1-4, with 8 bases matching TRBD1. This CDR3 spans 15 amino acids. J gave up 4 bases and V 0 bases, and 2 bases lay outside the gene matches. Per the germline V gene, CDR1 is SGHRS and CDR2 is YFSETQ. The CDR3 region is CASSLVGQGNEKLFF. CDR3 nucleotides: TGCGCCAGCAGCTTGGTCGGACAGGGTAATGAAAAACTGTTTTTT.

This clone was counted between two and nine times. V is TRBV28 and J is TRBJ1-6; 7 bases are a match to TRBD1. The CDR3 consists of 13 residues. Germline CDR1 is MDHEN and CDR2 is SYDVKM. Germline trimming cut 8 bases from V and 7 bases from J; bases unmatched to any gene: 5. CDR3 DNA: TGTGCCAGCCGACAGGGTCTGAATTCACCCCTCCACTTT. Translated: CASRQGLNSPLHF. Based on the CDR3 plus reference TRBV28 and TRBJ1-6, the full variable domain is DVKVTQSSRYLVKRTGEKVFLECVQDMDHENMFWYRQDPGLGLRLIYFSYDVKMKEKGDIPEGYSVSREKKERFSLILESASTNQTSMYLCASRQGLNSPLHFGNGTRLTVT.

This clone was detected a few times. V and J are TRBV10-1 and TRBJ2-3, with 8 bases lining up with TRBD2. After removal of 2 bases from V and 6 bases from J, the junction contained 7 bases not matched to a gene. Germline V gene lookup returns CDR1 WNHNN and CDR2 SYGVQD (reference sequence). The CDR3 is made up of 15 amino acids. CDR3 protein: CASSEKGGGTDTQYF. DNA for the CDR3: TGCGCCAGCAGTGAGAAAGGCGGGGGGACGGATACGCAGTATTTT.

This chain links TRBV4-1 with TRBJ1-2, with a possible D match to TRBD1 (6 bases). The length of the CDR3 is 15 residues. Trimming shortened V by 1 base and J by 4 bases, and 13 bases separated the two germline ends. The germline gives CDR1 MGHRA, CDR2 YSYEKL. In DNA, the CDR3 is TGCGCCAGCAGCCAAGGGGCCGGGGGCGTCTATGGCTACACCTTC. The encoded protein is CASSQGAGGVYGYTF.

The rearrangement uses TRBV4-1 and TRBJ2-5, with 7 bases lining up with TRBD2. The CDR3 is 16 amino acids. Germline-derived CDR1 and CDR2 are MGHRA and YSYEKL. Trimming removed 1 base from V and 0 bases from J; junction bases left unmatched: 5. The CDR3 DNA is TGCGCCAGCAGCCAAGTAGCGGGCCTCCACCAAGAGACCCAGTACTTC. Residues: CASSQVAGLHQETQYF.

V gene TRBV5-1 combines with J gene TRBJ2-5; D remains ambiguous. V dropped 1 base and J dropped 4 bases, with 11 bases sitting between them. The germline V gene encodes CDR1 SGHRS and CDR2 YFSETQ. The CDR3 runs to 14 residues. Written as DNA, the CDR3 is TGCGCCAGCAGCTTGATGCCTAGGTCAGAGACCCAGTACTTC. Translating it yields CASSLMPRSETQYF.

Turning to this clone: Other DNA sequences in this specimen translate into the identical CDR3. The chain has TRBV28 and TRBJ2-7; possible D gene TRBD2, 6 bases. Trimming removed 4 bases at V and 0 bases at J, with 7 bases between. The CDR3 totals 13 residues. Germline-derived CDR1 and CDR2 are MDHEN and SYDVKM. The CDR3 reads CASSYGGSYEQYF. The CDR3, as DNA: TGTGCCAGCAGTTACGGGGGCTCCTACGAGCAGTACTTC.

This clone was seen a single time. J is TRBJ1-5 and V is TRBV27; 7 nucleotides line up with TRBD1. The V segment lost 3 bases and the J segment 3 bases; nucleotides outside the gene matches: 2. Germline V gene lookup returns CDR1 MNHEY and CDR2 SMNVEV (reference sequence). The CDR3 sequence is 14 residues long. Here the CDR3 reads CASSLGQFNQPQHF. The CDR3 DNA follows: TGTGCCAGCAGTTTGGGACAGTTCAATCAGCCCCAGCATTTT.

The chain combines TRBV7-2 with TRBJ2-2; TRBD2 might be the D (5 bases). With 1 base removed from V and 5 bases from J, the gap between germline ends came to 11 bases. From germline, CDR1 is SGHTA and CDR2 FQGNSA. The CDR3 runs to 15 residues. In nucleotides, the CDR3 is TGTGCCAGCAGCTTAGAGCTAGCCAGTACCGGGGAGCTGTTTTTT. Encoded protein: CASSLELASTGELFF. Combining the CDR3 with reference TRBV7-2 and TRBJ2-2 gives the whole variable domain GAGVSQSPSNKVTEKGKDVELRCDPISGHTALYWYRQSLGQGLEFLIYFQGNSAPDKSGLPSDRFSAERTGGSVSTLTIQRTQQEDSAVYLCASSLELASTGELFFGEGSRLTVL.

V and J are TRBV9 and TRBJ1-1; D call uncertain. CDR1 SGDLS and CDR2 YYNGEE come from the germline V gene. The V end was cut by 3 bases, the J end by 3 bases, with 18 bases between. The CDR3 contains 16 residues. Here the CDR3 DNA reads TGTGCCAGCAGCGCTCTCATGGACGGGAGGGACACTGAAGCTTTCTTT. It codes for CASSALMDGRDTEAFF.

V and J are TRBV10-2 and TRBJ1-5, with D perhaps TRBD1 (5 bases). Trimming took off 7 bases at V and 1 base at J, with 11 bases between the two ends. The CDR3 covers 14 residues. Germline V lookup: CDR1 WSHSY, CDR2 SAAADI. Here the CDR3 DNA reads TGCGCCAGCAATCCAGGGATCAGCAATCAGCCCCAGCATTTT. Its translation is CASNPGISNQPQHF.

There are a few counts of this clone. This chain uses TRBV7-9 with TRBJ2-7; D is perhaps TRBD1 (6 bases). CDR1 and CDR2 (germline): SEHNR, FQNEAQ (reference sequence). Trimming cost V 4 bases and J 5 bases, with 12 bases left between them. The CDR3 runs to 13 residues. The CDR3 region is CASSSRQVHEQYF. The CDR3 DNA is TGTGCCAGCAGCTCGAGACAGGTCCACGAGCAGTACTTC.